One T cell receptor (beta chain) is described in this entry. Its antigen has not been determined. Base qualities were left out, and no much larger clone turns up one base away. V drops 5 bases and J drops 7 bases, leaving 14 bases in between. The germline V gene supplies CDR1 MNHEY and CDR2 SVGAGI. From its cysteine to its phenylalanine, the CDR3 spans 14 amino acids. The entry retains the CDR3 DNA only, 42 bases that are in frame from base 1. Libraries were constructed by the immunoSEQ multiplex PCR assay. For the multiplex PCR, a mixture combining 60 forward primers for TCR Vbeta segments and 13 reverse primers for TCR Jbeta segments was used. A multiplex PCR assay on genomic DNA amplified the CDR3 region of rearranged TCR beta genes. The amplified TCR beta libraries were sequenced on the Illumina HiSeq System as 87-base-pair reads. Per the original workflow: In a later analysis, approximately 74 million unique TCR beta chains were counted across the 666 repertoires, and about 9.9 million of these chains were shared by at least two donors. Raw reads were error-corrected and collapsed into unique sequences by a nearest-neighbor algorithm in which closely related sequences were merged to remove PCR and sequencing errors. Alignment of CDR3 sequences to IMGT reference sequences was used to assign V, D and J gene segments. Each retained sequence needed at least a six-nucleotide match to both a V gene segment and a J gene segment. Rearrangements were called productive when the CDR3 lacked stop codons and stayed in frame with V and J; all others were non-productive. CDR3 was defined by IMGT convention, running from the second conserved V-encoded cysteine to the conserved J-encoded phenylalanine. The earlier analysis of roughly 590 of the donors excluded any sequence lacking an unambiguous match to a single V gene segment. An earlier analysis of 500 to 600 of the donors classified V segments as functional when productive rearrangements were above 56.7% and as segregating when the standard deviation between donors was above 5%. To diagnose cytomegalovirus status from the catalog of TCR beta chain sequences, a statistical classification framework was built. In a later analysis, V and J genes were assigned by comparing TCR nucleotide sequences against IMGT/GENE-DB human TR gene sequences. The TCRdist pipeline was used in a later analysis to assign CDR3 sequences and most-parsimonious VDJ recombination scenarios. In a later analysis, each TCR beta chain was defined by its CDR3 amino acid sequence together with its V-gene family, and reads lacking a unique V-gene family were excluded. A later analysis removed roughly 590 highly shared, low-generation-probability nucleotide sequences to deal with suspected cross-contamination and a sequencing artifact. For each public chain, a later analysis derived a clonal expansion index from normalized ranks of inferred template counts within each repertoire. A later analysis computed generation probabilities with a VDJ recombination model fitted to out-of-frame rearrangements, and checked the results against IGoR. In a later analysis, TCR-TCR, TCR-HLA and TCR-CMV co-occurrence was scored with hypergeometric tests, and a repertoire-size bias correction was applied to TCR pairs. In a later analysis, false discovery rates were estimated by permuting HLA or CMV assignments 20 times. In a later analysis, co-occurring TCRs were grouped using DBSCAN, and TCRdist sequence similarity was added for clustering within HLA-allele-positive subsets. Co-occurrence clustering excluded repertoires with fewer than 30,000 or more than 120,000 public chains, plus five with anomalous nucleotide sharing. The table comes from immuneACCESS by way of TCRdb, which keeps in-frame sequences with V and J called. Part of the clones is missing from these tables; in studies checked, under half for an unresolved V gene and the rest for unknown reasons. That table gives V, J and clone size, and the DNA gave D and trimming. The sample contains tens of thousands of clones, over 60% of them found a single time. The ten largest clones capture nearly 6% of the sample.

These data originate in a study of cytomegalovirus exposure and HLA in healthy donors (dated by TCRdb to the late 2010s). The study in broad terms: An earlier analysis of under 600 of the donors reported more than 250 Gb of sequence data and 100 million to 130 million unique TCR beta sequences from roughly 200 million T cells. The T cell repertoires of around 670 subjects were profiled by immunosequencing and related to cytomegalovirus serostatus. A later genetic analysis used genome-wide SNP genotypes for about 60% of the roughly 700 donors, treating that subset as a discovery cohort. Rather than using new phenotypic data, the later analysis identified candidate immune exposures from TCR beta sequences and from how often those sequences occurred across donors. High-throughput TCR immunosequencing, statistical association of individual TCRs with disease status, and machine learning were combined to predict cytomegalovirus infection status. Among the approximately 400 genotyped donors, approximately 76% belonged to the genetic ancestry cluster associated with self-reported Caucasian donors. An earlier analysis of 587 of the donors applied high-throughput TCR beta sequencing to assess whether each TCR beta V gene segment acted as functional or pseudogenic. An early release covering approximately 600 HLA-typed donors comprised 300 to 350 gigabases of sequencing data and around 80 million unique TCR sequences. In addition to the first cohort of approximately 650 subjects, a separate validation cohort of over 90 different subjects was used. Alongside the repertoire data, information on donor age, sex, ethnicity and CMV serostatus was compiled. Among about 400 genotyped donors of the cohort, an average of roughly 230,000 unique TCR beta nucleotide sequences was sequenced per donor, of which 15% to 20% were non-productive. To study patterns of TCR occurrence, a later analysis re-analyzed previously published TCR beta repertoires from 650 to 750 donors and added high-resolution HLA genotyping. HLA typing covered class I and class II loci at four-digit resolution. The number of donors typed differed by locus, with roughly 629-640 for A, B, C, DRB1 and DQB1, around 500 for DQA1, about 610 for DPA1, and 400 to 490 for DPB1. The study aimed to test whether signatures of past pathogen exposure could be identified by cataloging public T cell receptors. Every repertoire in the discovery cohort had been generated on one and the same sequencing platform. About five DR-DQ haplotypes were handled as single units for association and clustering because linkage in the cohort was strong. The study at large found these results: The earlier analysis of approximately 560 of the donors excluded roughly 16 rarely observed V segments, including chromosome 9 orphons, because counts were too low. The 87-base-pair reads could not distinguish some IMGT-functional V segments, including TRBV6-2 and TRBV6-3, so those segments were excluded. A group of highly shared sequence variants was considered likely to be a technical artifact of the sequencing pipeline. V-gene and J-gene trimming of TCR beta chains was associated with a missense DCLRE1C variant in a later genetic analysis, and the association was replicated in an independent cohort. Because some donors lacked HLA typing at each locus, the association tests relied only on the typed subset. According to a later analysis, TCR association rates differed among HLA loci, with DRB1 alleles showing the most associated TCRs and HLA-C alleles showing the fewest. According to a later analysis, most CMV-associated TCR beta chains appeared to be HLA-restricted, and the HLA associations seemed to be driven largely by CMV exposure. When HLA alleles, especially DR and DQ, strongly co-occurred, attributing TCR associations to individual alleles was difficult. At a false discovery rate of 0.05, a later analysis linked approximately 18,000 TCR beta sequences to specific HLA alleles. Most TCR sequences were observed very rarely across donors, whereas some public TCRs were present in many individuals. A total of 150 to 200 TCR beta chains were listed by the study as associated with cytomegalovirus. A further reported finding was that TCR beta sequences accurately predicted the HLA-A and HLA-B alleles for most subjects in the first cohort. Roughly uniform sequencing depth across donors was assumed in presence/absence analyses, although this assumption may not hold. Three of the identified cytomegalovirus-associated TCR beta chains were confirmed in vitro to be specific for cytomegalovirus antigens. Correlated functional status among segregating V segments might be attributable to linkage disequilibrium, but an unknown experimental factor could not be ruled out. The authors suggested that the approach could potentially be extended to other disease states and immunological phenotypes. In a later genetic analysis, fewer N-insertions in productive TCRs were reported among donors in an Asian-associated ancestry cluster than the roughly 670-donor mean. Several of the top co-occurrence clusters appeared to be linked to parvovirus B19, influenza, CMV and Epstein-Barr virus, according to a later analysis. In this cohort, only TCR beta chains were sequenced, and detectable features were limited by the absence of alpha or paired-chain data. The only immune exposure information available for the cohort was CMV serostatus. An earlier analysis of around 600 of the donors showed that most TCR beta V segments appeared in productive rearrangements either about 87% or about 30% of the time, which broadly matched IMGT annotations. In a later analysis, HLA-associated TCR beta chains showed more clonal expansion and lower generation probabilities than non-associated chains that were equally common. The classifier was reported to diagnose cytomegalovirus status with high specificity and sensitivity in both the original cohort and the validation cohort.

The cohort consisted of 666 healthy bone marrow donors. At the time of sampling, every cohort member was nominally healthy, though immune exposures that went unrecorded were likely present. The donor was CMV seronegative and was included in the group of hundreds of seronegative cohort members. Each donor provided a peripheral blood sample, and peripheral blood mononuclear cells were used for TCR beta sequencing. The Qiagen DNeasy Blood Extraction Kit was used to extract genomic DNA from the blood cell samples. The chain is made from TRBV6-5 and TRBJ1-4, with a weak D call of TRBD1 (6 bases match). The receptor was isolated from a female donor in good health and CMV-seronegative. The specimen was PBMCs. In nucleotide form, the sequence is TGTGCCAGCAGTCCAGGGGTTAGTGGTGAAAAACTGTTTTTT. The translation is CASSPGVSGEKLFF.